This T cell receptor (beta chain) was documented in a study of regulatory T cells in long-lasting Graves disease. Study-level results: Owing to a sample size that was small, accuracy may have been reduced.

With iRepertoire HTBI primers and Arm-PCR of CDR3 regions, TCR beta libraries were built. TCRdb passed the multiplex PCR reads through MiXCR, listing each CDR3 protein once. The sample holds about 450,000 distinct CDR3 sequences, about a quarter seen once. The sample's time point: persistent/refractory GD, antithyroid drugs over 5 years with positive TRAb. The TCR library was prepared using RNA isolated from PBMCs. Germline CDR1 reads GTSNPN; CDR2 reads SVGIG (reference sequence). V was pared by 4 bases and J by 2 bases, with 4 bases of the junction left unmatched. This CDR3 contains 14 residues. About this clonotype itself: Its antigen is not identified.

Sequenced here: peripheral blood mononuclear cells (PBMCs), sampled when the disease was refractory, from a patient treated with antithyroid drugs. This receptor was identified in a female donor with Graves disease. The V call is TRBV30, the J call TRBJ2-7; 11 positions agree with TRBD1. The CDR3 sequence: CAWTGTGGPYEQYF. The CDR3 DNA sequence: TGTGCCTGGACTGGGACAGGGGGTCCCTACGAGCAGTACTTC.